This T cell receptor (beta chain) was captured by sequencing in a study of T cells expressing NK-cell markers. Notes on the study in general: Among several donors, these clonotypes also ranked first in the CD3+CD56-NKG2C+ fraction. Roughly six of the donors carried dominant NKG2C+ clonotypes that took up roughly 1.0-8% of their CD8+ T cells.

TCRdb derives one entry per CDR3 protein from the 5' RACE reads, leaving out DNA. There are 160,000 or so distinct CDR3 sequences in the sample, with about a fifth held by the top ten. This CDR3 comprises 14 residues. The germline V gene has CDR1 LGHDT and CDR2 YNNKEL (reference sequence). Turning to this clonotype: Its antigen is unknown.

This clonotype was obtained from a woman between 18 and 75 years old in good health. The genes are TRBV3-1 and TRBJ2-2; TCRdb lists TRBD1, though no DNA is available to test this call. The sequencing input was blood T cells: a sorted CD56 or NKG2C T cell subset, CD4+ or CD8+ T cells, or bulk PBMC T cells (not recorded which). CDR3 protein: CASSQSRGAGELFF.